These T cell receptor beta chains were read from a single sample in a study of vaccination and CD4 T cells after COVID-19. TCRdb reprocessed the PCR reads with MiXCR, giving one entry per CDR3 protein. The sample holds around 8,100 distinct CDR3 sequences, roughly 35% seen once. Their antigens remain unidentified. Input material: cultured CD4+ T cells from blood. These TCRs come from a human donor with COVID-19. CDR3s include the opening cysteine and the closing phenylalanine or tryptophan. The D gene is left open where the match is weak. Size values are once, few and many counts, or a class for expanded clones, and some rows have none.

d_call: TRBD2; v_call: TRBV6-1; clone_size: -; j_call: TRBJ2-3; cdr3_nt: TGTGCCAGCAGTGGACGACGAATAGCGGGGGGGCCCGGCTCAGATACGCAGTATTTT; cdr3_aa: CASSGRRIAGGPGSDTQYF
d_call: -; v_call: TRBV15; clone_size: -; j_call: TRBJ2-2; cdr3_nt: TGTGCCACCTCGGGGCTAATAAACACCGGGGAGCTGTTTTTT; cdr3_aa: CATSGLINTGELFF
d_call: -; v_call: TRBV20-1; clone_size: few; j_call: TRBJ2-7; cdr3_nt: TGCAGTGCTGGGTCAGGGGCGGGCGAGCAGTACTTC; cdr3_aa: CSAGSGAGEQYF
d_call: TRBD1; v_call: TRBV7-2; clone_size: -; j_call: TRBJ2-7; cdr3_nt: TGTGCCAGCAGCCCCCGGACAGGGGGCGAGTACGAGCAGTACTTC; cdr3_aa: CASSPRTGGEYEQYF
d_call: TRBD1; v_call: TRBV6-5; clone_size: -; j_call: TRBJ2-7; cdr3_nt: TGTGCCAGCAGTTACTCGCAGGACAGGCTTTTCTACGAGCAGTACTTC; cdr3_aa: CASSYSQDRLFYEQYF
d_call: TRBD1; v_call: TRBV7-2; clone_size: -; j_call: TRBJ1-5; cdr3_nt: TGTGCCAGCAGCTTAAGGCAGGGGGATCTTGGACAGCCCCAGCATTTT; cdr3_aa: CASSLRQGDLGQPQHF
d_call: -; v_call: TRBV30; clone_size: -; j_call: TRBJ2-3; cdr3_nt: TGTGCCTGGAGTGTGGGGGGAGGAGCAGATACGCAGTATTTT; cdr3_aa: CAWSVGGGADTQYF
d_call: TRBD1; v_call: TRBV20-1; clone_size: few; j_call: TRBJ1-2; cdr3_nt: TGCAGTGCTAGTCATGGACAGGTCCACACCTTC; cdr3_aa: CSASHGQVHTF
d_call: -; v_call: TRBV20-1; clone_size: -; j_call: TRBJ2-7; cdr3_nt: TGCAGTGCTAAGGCTAGTGGCTCCCACGAGCAGTACTTC; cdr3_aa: CSAKASGSHEQYF
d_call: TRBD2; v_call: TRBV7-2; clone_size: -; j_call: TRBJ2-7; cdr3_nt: TGTGCCAGCAGCGTTAGCGGGGGGGCATCCTCCTACGAGCAGTACTTC; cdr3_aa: CASSVSGGASSYEQYF
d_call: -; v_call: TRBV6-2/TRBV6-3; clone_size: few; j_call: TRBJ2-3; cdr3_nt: TGTGCCAGCAGCTCTACGGGGGGCGGCACAGATACGCAGTATTTT; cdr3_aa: CASSSTGGGTDTQYF
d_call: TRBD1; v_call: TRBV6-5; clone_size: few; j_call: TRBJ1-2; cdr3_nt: TGTGCCAGCAGTTACTCGACAGGGCCGACATATGGCTACACCTTC; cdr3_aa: CASSYSTGPTYGYTF
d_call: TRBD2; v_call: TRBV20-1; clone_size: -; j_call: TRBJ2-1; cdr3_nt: TGCAGTGCTAGAGATTCTAGCGGGGGAAACAATGAGCAGTTCTTC; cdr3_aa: CSARDSSGGNNEQFF
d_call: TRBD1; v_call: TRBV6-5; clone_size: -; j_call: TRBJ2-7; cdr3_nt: TGTGCCAGCAGTTACTCAAGACAGGGACCCGGCGAGCAGTACTTC; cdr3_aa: CASSYSRQGPGEQYF
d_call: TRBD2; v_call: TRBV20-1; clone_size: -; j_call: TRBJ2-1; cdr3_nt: TGCAGTGCTAGATGGGGGGCGACTAGCGGGGGGGCCGCTCCTGAGCAGTTCTTC; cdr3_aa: CSARWGATSGGAAPEQFF
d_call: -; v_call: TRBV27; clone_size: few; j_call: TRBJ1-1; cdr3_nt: TGTGCCAGCCATCAGGGGAGGGTAGCTGAAGCTTTCTTT; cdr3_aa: CASHQGRVAEAFF
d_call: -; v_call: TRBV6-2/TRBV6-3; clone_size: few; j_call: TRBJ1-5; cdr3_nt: TGTGCCAGCAGTTACGCAGGAGGCAGCAATCAGCCCCAGCATTTT; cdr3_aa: CASSYAGGSNQPQHF
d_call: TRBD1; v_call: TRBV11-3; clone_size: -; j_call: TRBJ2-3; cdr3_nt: TGTGCCAGCAGCGCGACGGGACAGGGGACAGATACGCAGTATTTT; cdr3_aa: CASSATGQGTDTQYF
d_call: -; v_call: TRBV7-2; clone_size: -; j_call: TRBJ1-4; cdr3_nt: TGTGCCAGCAGACCAACCTTTGCAACTAATGAAAAACTGTTTTTT; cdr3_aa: CASRPTFATNEKLFF
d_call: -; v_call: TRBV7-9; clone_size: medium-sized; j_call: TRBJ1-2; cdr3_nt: TGTGCCAGCAGCTCTCGACACCGCTATGGCTACACCTTC; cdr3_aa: CASSSRHRYGYTF
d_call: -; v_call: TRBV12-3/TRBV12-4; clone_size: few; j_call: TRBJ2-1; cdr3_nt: TGTGCCAGTTCCCGGGACCTTGCGACGTACAATGAGCAGTTCTTC; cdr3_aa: CASSRDLATYNEQFF
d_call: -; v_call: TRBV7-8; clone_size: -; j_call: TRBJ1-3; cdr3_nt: TGTGCCAGCAGCTTATCAGAAGGGACTGGAAACACCATATATTTT; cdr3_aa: CASSLSEGTGNTIYF
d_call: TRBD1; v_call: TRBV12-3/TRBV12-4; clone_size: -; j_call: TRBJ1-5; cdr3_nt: TGTGCCAGCAGATTAAAAAGGACAGGGCCGGGGCGGGGTCAGCCCCAGCATTTT; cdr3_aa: CASRLKRTGPGRGQPQHF
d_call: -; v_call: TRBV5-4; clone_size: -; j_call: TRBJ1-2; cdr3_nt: TGTGCCAGCAGCTTGCGATCGGCAGGCACCTATGGCTACACCTTC; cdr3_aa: CASSLRSAGTYGYTF
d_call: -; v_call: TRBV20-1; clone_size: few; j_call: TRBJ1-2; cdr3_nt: TGCAGTGCTCTAACAGCTTCATATGGCTACACCTTC; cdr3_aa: CSALTASYGYTF
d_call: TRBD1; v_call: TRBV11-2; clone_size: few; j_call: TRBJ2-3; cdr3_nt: TGTGCCAGCAGCCGCCTGGGACAGGTTCGAGATACGCAGTATTTT; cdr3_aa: CASSRLGQVRDTQYF
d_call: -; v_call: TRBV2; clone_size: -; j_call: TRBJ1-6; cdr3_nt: TGTGCCAGCAGTGAACGGAACAATTATAATTCACCCCTCCACTTT; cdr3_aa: CASSERNNYNSPLHF
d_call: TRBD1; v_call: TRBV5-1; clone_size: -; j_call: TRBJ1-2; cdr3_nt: TGCGCCAGCAGCTCAGGGGGGGACTATGGCTACACCTTC; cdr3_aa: CASSSGGDYGYTF
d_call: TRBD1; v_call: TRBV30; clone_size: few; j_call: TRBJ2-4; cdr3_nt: TGTGCCTGGAGTCCCCAGTTGGGCAGGGGGCACAAAAACATTCAGTACTTC; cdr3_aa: CAWSPQLGRGHKNIQYF
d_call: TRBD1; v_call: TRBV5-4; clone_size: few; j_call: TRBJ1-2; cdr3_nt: TGTGCCAGCAGTCTGGACAGGCGCGGCTACACCTTC; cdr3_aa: CASSLDRRGYTF
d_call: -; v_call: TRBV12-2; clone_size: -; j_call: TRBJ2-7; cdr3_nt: TGTGCAAGTCGCCCCGGGGACCGACCTCGTGAGCAGTACTTC; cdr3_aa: CASRPGDRPREQYF
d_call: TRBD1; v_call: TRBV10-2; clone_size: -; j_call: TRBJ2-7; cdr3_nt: TGCGCCAGCCTGGAAAAAAGGACAGGGCCGAACTACGAGCAGTACTTC; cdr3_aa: CASLEKRTGPNYEQYF
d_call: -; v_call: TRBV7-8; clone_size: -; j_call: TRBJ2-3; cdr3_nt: TGTGCCAGCAAGGGCGGGCTCTCCGAAGTGTATACGCAGTATTTT; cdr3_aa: CASKGGLSEVYTQYF
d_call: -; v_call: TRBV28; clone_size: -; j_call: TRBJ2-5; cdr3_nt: TGTGCCAGCAGTTTGGGGGGCGGCCAAGAGACCCAGTACTTC; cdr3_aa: CASSLGGGQETQYF
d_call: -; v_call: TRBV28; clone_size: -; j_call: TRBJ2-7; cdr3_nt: TGTGCCAGCAGTTTATCCCGTACCAAATCCGGGACTGATACTAGCAGGAACGAGCAGTACTTC; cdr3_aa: CASSLSRTKSGTDTSRNEQYF
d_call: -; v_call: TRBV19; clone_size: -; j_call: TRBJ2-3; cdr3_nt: TGTGCCAGTAGGGAAGCGGCTAGCACAGATACGCAGTATTTT; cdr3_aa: CASREAASTDTQYF
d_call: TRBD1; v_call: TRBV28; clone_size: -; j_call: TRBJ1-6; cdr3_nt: TGTGCCAGCAGCCAAGGGACAGATTTTAATTCACCCCTCCACTTT; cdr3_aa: CASSQGTDFNSPLHF
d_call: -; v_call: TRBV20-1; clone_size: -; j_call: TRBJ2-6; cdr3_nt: TGCAGTGCTAGGGCAGGTGGGGCCAACGTCCTGACTTTC; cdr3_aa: CSARAGGANVLTF
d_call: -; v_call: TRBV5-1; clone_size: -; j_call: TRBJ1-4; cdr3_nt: TGCGCCAGCAGCTTGGCCGGGGGAGGGACTAATGAAAAACTGTTTTTT; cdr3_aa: CASSLAGGGTNEKLFF
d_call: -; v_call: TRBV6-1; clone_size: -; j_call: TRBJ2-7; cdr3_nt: TGTGCCAGCAGTGAATGGGGTAATCCCTACGAGCAGTACTTC; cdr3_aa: CASSEWGNPYEQYF
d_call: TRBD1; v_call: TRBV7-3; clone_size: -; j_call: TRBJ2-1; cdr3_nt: TGTGCCAGCAGCTTAACAGGGGGCGTCGGCTCCTACAATGAGCAGTTCTTC; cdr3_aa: CASSLTGGVGSYNEQFF
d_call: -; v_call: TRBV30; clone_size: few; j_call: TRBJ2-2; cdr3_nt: TGTGCCTGGGGGGGAGAGGGAACGGGGGAGCTGTTTTTT; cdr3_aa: CAWGGEGTGELFF
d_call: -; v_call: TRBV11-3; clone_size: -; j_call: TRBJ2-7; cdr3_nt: TGTGCCAGCAGCCGTTCTCTAACCTACGAGCAGTACTTC; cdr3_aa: CASSRSLTYEQYF
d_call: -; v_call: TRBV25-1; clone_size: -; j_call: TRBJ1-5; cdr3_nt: TGTGCCAGCAGTGCAGCCTCGAGCAATCAGCCCCAGCATTTT; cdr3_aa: CASSAASSNQPQHF
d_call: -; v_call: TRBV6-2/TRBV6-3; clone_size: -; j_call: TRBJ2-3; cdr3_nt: TGTGCCAGCATCGAGGCGGGGACTCCTAGCACAGATACGCAGTATTTT; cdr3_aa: CASIEAGTPSTDTQYF
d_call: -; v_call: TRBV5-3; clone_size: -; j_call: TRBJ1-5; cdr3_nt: TGTGCCAGCAGCTTGGGCAGGGTTAATCAGCCCCAGCATTTT; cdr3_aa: CASSLGRVNQPQHF
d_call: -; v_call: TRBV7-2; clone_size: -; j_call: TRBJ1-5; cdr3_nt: TGTGCCAGCAGCTTAGGAGGTGAGCAGCCCCAGCATTTT; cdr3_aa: CASSLGGEQPQHF